This T cell receptor beta chain was captured in a study of blood T cell repertoires in COVID-19. Overall study context: Some COVID-19 samples were acute and others convalescent; all came from the United States, Italy and Spain. In each case, the material was cDNA or gDNA derived from T cells, B-cell-depleted T cells, or PBMCs.

The CDR3 has 12 amino acids. J was trimmed by 11 bases and V by 6 bases; bases with no gene match: 9. The V gene's germline CDR1 is MNHEY and CDR2 SVGAGI. Per the original methods: Scientists estimated how many nucleated cells there were by amplifying reference gene primers. Clones were read by immunoSEQ multiplex PCR, and TCRdb kept only the in-frame ones, dropping some. Clone size and V and J calls were adopted from that table, with D and trimming inferred from the DNA. The sample shows fewer than 350,000 clones, around 87% of them seen only once. This chain connects TRBV6-5 to TRBJ1-2; 7 nucleotides match TRBD1. The TCR sequence derives from a woman aged 45-60 years who had recovered from COVID-19. The sequencing sample was made of peripheral blood. This chain's CDR3 is CASSNQGEGYTF. The DNA for the CDR3 is TGTGCCAGCAGCAACCAGGGGGAAGGATACACCTTC.